This T cell receptor (beta chain) was found in a study of OX40 agonist ivuxolimab in advanced cancers. Study summary: With a range of roughly 20 to 85, age averaged roughly 60 years, and about 80% were male.

As for this clone: As yet, its antigen is unknown.

Overall study findings and caveats: There were also nonresponders showing low normalized T-cell clonal expansion.

Trimming took 1 base from V and 1 from J; bases not matched to a gene: 7. Germline-derived CDR1 and CDR2 are LGHNA and YSLEER. The CDR3 is 19 residues long. Assay used: immunoSEQ multiplex PCR; TCRdb lists only in-frame clones, some missing. The table has over 80,000 clones, approximately 91% seen once; the top ten hold 0.3% to 0.4%. V and J are TRBV4-3 and TRBJ2-6, with TRBD2 matching over 10 bases. This sequence originates from an adult with an advanced solid tumor such as melanoma, head and neck, liver or kidney cancer. Here the sequenced sample was CD4+ or CD8+ T cells sorted from blood, taken in a trial of the OX40 agonist ivuxolimab. The CDR3 loop is CASSQVGASGSSGANVLTF. The CDR3 DNA reads TGCGCCAGCAGCCAAGTGGGGGCTAGCGGGAGTTCTGGGGCCAACGTCCTGACTTTC.